These T cell receptor beta chains were read from a single sample in a study of PD-L1 blockade in urothelial cancer. The repertoire was sequenced with immunoSEQ multiplex PCR; TCRdb's copy has only in-frame clones and lacks some. The sample carries 25,000 to 35,000 clones, 85% to 90% recorded once. Specimen: PBMCs, collected around atezolizumab (anti-PD-L1) treatment. The receptors were gathered from a man aged 50 to 59 with urothelial cancer. Both conserved end residues are part of each CDR3. The D gene is left open where the match is weak. Only part of the rows carry a size: once, few, many, or a class if the clone is expanded.

D gene: TRBD2
J gene: TRBJ2-5
clone size: few
V gene: TRBV7-9
CDR3 DNA: TGTGCCAGCAGCTTACAGACTAGCGGGGGGATCCAAGAGACCCAGTACTTC
CDR3 protein: CASSLQTSGGIQETQYF

D gene: TRBD1
J gene: TRBJ2-5
clone size: NA
V gene: TRBV2
CDR3 DNA: TGTGCCAGCAGAGCCGGGACAGGGGAGACCCAGTACTTC
CDR3 protein: CASRAGTGETQYF

D gene: TRBD2
J gene: TRBJ2-3
clone size: NA
V gene: TRBV5-1
CDR3 DNA: TGCGCCAGCAGCTTGGCCGGGACTAGCTCAGATACGCAGTATTTT
CDR3 protein: CASSLAGTSSDTQYF

D gene: NA
J gene: TRBJ1-3
clone size: NA
V gene: TRBV18
CDR3 DNA: TGTGCCAGCTCACCCCTTCTGGGGGCGTCAGGAAACACCATATATTTT
CDR3 protein: CASSPLLGASGNTIYF

D gene: NA
J gene: TRBJ2-1
clone size: NA
V gene: TRBV2
CDR3 DNA: TGTGCCAGCAGTGAACCAACAGACATCTACAATGAGCAGTTCTTC
CDR3 protein: CASSEPTDIYNEQFF

D gene: NA
J gene: TRBJ2-6
clone size: NA
V gene: TRBV27
CDR3 DNA: TGTGCCAGCAGTTCGTCCTCGGGACACCTGAGGACTGGGGCCAACGTCCTGACTTTC
CDR3 protein: CASSSSSGHLRTGANVLTF

D gene: TRBD2
J gene: TRBJ2-2
clone size: NA
V gene: TRBV2
CDR3 DNA: TGTGCCAGCATGAGTGGGACTAGCACCCGGGAGCTGTTTTTT
CDR3 protein: CASMSGTSTRELFF

D gene: NA
J gene: TRBJ2-5
clone size: once
V gene: TRBV7-9
CDR3 DNA: TGTGCCAGCAGCTTAGGTGGAGGGGTAGGGACCCAGTACTTC
CDR3 protein: CASSLGGGVGTQYF

D gene: TRBD2
J gene: TRBJ2-3
clone size: NA
V gene: TRBV5-1
CDR3 DNA: TGCGCCAGCAGCTTGAGGAGGAGCGGGAGATCCACAGATACGCAGTATTTT
CDR3 protein: CASSLRRSGRSTDTQYF

D gene: NA
J gene: TRBJ2-3
clone size: NA
V gene: TRBV7-8
CDR3 DNA: TGTGCCAGCAGCTTAGGCGCTTTCGCGCAGTATTTT
CDR3 protein: CASSLGAFAQYF

D gene: TRBD1
J gene: TRBJ1-1
clone size: NA
V gene: TRBV19
CDR3 DNA: TGTGCCAGTAGTAAGGGATCCTGGACAGGGCTAACTGAAGCTTTCTTT
CDR3 protein: CASSKGSWTGLTEAFF

D gene: TRBD2
J gene: TRBJ2-7
clone size: NA
V gene: TRBV9
CDR3 DNA: TGTGCCAGCAGCCCAGAGCTAGCGGGGCCCTGGTACGAGCAGTACTTC
CDR3 protein: CASSPELAGPWYEQYF

D gene: TRBD2
J gene: TRBJ2-3
clone size: NA
V gene: TRBV7-8
CDR3 DNA: TGTGCCAGCAGCTCCCCGGGTCACCTGGGACTAGCGGGGGACTACACAGATACGCAGTATTTT
CDR3 protein: CASSSPGHLGLAGDYTDTQYF

D gene: TRBD1
J gene: TRBJ2-1
clone size: NA
V gene: TRBV28
CDR3 DNA: TGTGCCAGCAGTTTACAGGACAGGGTTTTTAGCGAGCAGTTCTTC
CDR3 protein: CASSLQDRVFSEQFF

D gene: TRBD2
J gene: TRBJ2-7
clone size: few
V gene: TRBV6-6
CDR3 DNA: TGTGCCAGCAGCCCTAGGGCGGGGGGCCTCTCCTACGAGCAGTACTTC
CDR3 protein: CASSPRAGGLSYEQYF

D gene: TRBD1
J gene: TRBJ1-2
clone size: NA
V gene: TRBV7-6
CDR3 DNA: TGTGCCAGCAGCTTAGGGGGGACAGGGGGAGTCGGTTATGGCTACACCTTC
CDR3 protein: CASSLGGTGGVGYGYTF

D gene: NA
J gene: TRBJ1-1
clone size: NA
V gene: TRBV19
CDR3 DNA: TGTGCCAGTAGTACGTGGGGGCACACTGAAGCTTTCTTT
CDR3 protein: CASSTWGHTEAFF

D gene: NA
J gene: TRBJ1-5
clone size: NA
V gene: TRBV10-1
CDR3 DNA: TGCGCCAGCAGTGAGACAGGGAACCCAGGCAATCAGCCCCAGCATTTT
CDR3 protein: CASSETGNPGNQPQHF

D gene: TRBD2
J gene: TRBJ2-7
clone size: NA
V gene: TRBV27
CDR3 DNA: TGTGCCAGCAGTTTATCGTTCGGGGGGGGCAGGGGCCGTAGGGAGTACTTC
CDR3 protein: CASSLSFGGGRGRREYF

D gene: TRBD1
J gene: TRBJ1-2
clone size: NA
V gene: TRBV7-9
CDR3 DNA: TGTGCCAGCAGCGTGGGACAGCCTAACTATGGCTACACCTTC
CDR3 protein: CASSVGQPNYGYTF

D gene: NA
J gene: TRBJ2-3
clone size: once
V gene: TRBV6-6
CDR3 DNA: TGTGCCAGCAGTTATTCCACTAGTGATGGAACAGATACGCAGTATTTT
CDR3 protein: CASSYSTSDGTDTQYF

D gene: TRBD2
J gene: TRBJ2-1
clone size: NA
V gene: TRBV11-1
CDR3 DNA: TGTGCCAGCAGCACGGGACTAGCGGGGGGCTTGTACAATGAGCAGTTCTTC
CDR3 protein: CASSTGLAGGLYNEQFF

D gene: TRBD1
J gene: TRBJ2-7
clone size: NA
V gene: TRBV10-2
CDR3 DNA: TGCGCCAGCACAATTTATACGGACAGGGGCTCCTACGAGCAGTACTTC
CDR3 protein: CASTIYTDRGSYEQYF

D gene: TRBD1
J gene: TRBJ2-7
clone size: NA
V gene: TRBV18
CDR3 DNA: TGTGCCAGCTCACCCCCTACAGGGGGTCCATACGAGCAGTACTTC
CDR3 protein: CASSPPTGGPYEQYF

D gene: NA
J gene: TRBJ2-1
clone size: NA
V gene: TRBV6-6
CDR3 DNA: TGTGCCAGCAGTTCCAGGGAAAGCTCCTACAATGAGCAGTTCTTC
CDR3 protein: CASSSRESSYNEQFF

D gene: NA
J gene: TRBJ1-2
clone size: NA
V gene: TRBV6-5
CDR3 DNA: TGTGCCAGCAGTTACCGGCAGGCGAACTATGGCTACACCTTC
CDR3 protein: CASSYRQANYGYTF

D gene: NA
J gene: TRBJ2-7
clone size: NA
V gene: TRBV14
CDR3 DNA: TGTGCCAGCAGCCAAGTAAACATGGTAGGAGCGTCCTACGAGCAGTACTTC
CDR3 protein: CASSQVNMVGASYEQYF